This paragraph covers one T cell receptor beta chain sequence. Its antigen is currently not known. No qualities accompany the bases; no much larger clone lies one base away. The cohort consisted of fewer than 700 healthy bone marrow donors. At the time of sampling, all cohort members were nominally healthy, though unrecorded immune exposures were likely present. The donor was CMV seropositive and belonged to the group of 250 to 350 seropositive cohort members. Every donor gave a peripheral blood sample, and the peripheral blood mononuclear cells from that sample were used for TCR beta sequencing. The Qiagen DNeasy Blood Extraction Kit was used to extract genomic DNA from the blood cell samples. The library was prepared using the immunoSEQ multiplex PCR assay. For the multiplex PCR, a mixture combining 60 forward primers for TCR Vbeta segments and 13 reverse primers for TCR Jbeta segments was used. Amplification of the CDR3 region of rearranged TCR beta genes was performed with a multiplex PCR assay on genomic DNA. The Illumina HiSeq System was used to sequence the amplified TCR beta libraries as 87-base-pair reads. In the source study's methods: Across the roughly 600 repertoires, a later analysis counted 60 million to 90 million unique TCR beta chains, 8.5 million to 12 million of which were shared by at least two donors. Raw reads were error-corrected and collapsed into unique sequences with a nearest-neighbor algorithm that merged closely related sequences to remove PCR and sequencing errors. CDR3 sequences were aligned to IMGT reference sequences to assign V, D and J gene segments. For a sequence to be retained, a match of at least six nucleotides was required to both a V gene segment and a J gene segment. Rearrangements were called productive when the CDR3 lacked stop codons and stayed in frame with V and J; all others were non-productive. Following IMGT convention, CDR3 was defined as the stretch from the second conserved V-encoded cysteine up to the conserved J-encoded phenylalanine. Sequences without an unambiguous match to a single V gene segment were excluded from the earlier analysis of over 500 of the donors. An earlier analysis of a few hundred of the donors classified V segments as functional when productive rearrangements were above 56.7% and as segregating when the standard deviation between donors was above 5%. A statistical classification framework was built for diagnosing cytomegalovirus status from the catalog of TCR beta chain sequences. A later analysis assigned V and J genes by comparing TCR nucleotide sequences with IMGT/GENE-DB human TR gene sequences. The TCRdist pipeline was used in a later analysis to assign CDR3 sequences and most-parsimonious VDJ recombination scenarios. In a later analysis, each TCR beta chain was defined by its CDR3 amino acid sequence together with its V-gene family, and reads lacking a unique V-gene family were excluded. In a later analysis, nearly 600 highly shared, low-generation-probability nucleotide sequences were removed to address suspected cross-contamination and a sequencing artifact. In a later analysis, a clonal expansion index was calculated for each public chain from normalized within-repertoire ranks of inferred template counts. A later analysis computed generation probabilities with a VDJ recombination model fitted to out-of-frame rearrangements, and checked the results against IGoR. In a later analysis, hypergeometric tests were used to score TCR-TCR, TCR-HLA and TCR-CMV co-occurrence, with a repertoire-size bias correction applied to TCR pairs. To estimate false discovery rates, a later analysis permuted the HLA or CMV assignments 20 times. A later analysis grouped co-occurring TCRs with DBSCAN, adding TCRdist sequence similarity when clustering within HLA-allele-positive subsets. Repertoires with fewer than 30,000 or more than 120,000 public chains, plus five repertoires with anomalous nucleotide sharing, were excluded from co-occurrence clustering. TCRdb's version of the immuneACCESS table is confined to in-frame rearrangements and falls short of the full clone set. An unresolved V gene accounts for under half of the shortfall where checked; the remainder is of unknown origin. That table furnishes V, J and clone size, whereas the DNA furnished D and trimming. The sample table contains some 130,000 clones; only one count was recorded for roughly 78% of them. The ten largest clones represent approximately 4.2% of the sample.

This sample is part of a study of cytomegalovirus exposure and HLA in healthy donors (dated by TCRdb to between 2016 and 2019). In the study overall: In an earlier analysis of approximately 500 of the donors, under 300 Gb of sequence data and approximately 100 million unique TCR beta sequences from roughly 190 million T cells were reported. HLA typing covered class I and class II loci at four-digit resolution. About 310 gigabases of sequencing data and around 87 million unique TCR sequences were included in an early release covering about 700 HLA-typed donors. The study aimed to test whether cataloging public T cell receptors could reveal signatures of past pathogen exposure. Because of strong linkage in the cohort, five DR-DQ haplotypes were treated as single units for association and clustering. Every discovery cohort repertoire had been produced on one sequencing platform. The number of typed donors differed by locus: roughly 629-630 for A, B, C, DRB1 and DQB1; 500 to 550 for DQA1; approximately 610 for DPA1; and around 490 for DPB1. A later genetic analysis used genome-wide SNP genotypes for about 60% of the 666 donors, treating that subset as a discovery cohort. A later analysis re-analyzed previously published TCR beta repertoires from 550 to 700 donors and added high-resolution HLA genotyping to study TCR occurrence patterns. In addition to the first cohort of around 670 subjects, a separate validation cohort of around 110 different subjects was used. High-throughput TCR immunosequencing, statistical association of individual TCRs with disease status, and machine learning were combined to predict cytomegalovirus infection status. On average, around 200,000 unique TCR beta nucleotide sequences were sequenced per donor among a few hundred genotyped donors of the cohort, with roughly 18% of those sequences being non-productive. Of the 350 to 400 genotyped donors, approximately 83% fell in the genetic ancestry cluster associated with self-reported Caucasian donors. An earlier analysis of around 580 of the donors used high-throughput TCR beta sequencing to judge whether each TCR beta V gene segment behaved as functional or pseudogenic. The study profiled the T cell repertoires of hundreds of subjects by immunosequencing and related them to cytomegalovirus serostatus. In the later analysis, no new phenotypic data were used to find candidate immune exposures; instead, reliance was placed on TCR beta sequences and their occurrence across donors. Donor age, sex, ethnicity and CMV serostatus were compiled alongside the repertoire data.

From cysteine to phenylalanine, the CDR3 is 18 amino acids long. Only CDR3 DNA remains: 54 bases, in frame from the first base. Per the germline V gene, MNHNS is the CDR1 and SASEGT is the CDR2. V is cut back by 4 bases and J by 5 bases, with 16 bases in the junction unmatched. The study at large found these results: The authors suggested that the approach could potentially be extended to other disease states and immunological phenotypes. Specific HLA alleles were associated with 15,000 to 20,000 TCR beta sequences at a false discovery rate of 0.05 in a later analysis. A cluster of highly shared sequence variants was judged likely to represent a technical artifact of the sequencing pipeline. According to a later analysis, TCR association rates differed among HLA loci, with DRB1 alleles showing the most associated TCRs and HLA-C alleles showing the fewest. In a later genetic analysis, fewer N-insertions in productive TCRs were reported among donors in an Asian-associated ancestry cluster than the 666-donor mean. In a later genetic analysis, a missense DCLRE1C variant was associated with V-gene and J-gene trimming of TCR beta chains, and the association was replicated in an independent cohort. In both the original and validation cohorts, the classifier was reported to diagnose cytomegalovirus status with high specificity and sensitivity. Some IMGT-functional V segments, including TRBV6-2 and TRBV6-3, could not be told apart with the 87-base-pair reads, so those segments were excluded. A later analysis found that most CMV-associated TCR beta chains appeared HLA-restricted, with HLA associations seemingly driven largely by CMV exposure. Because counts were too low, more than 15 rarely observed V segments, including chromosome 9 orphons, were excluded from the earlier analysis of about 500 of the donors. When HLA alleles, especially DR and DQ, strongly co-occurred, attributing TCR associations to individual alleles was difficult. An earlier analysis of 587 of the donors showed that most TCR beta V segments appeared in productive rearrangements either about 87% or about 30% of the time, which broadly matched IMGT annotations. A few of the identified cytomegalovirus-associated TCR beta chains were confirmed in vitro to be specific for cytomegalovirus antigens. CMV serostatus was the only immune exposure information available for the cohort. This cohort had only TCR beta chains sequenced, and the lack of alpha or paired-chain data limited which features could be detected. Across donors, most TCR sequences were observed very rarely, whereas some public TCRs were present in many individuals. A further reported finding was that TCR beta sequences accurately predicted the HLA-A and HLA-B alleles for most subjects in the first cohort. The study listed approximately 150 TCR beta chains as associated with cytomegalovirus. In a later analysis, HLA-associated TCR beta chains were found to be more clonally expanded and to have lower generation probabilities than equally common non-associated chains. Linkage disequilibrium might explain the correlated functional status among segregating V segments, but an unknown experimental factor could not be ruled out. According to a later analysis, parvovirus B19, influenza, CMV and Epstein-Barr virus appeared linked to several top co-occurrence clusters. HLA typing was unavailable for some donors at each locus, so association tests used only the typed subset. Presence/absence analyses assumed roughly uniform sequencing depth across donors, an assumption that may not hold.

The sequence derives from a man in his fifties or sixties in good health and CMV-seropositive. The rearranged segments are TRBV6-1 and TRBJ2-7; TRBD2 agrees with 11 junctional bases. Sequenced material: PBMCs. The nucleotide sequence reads TGTGCCAGCAGTGTAGTTAGCGGGAGGGCCTTTAGGAAGGACGAGCAGTACTTC. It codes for CASSVVSGRAFRKDEQYF.